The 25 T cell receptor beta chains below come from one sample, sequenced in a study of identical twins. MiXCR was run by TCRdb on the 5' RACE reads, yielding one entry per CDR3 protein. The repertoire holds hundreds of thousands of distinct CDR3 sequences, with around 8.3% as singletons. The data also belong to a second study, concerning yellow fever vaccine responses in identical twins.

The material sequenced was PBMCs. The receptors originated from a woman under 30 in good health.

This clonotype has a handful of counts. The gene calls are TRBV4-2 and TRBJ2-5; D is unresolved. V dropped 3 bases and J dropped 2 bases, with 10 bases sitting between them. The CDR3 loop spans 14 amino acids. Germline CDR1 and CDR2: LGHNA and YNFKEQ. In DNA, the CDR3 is TGTGCCAGCAGCCACAACCCACTACAAGAGACCCAGTACTTC. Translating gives CASSHNPLQETQYF.

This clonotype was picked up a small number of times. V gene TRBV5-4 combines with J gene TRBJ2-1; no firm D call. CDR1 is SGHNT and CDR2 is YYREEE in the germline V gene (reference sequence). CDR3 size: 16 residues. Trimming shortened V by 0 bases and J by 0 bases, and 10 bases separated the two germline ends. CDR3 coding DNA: TGTGCCAGCAGCTTGGCCCGAACGAGCTCCTACAATGAGCAGTTCTTC. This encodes CASSLARTSSYNEQFF.

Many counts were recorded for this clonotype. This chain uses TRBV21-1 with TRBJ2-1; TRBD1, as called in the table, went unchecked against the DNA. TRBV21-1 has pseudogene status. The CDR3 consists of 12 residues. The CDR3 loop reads CASTEGGDEQFF. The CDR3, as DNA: TGTGCCAGCACTGAGGGGGGGGATGAGCAGTTCTTC.

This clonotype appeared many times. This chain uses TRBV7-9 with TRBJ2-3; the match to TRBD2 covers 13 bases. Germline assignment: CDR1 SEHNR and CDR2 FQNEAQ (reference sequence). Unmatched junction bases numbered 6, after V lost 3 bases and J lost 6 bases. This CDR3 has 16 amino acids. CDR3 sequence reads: CASSFPTSGGADTQYF. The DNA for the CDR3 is TGTGCCAGCAGCTTCCCTACTAGCGGGGGGGCGGATACGCAGTATTTT.

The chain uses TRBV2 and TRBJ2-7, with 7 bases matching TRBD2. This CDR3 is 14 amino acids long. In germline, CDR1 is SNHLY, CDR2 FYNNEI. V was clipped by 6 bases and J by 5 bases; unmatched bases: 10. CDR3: CASRGERDADEQYF. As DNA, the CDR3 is TGTGCCAGCAGGGGGGAGCGGGACGCCGACGAGCAGTACTTC.

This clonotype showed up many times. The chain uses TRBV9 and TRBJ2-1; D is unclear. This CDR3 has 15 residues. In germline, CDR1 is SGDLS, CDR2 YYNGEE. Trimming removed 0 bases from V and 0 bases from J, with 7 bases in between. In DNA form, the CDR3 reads TGTGCCAGCAGCGTAGGGACGGTCTCCTACAATGAGCAGTTCTTC. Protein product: CASSVGTVSYNEQFF.

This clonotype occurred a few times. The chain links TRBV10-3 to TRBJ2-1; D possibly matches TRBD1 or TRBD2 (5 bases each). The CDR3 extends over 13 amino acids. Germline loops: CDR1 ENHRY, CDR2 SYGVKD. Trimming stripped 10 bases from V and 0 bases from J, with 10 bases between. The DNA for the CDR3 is TGTGCCACAGGGACGGCCTCCTACAATGAGCAGTTCTTC. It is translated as CATGTASYNEQFF.

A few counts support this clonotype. The CDR3 coding sequence is TGCAGTGCCCCGGGGGGGGGTCTGTCCTACGAGCAGTACTTC. This codes for CSAPGGGLSYEQYF. This rearrangement joins TRBV20-1 to TRBJ2-7; 8 positions match TRBD2. Germline CDR1 DFQATT, CDR2 SNEGSKA (reference sequence). This CDR3 is built from 14 residues. After removal of 6 bases from V and 1 base from J, the junction contained 8 bases not matched to a gene.

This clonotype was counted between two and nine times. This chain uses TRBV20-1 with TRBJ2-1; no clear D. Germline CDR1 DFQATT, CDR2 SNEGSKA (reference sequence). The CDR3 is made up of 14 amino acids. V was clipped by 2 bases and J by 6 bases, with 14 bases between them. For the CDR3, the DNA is TGCAGTGCTAGACCCAGCCATGTATTCAATGAGCAGTTCTTC. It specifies CSARPSHVFNEQFF.

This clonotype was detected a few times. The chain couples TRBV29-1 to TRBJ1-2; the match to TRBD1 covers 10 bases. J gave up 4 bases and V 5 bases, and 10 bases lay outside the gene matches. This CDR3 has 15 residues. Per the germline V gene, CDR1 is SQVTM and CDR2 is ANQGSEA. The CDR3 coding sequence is TGCAGCGTTACCCGGGACAGGGGCTTTGGCTATGGCTACACCTTC. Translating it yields CSVTRDRGFGYGYTF.

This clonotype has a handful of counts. The CDR3 coding sequence is TGTGCCAGCCAGGCGGGTGATTCTGCAGATACGCAGTATTTT. It translates to CASQAGDSADTQYF. The chain has TRBV7-9 and TRBJ2-3; possible D gene TRBD2, 5 bases. Trimming removed 8 bases at V and 4 bases at J, with 16 bases between. The CDR3 contains 14 residues. The germline V gene has CDR1 SEHNR and CDR2 FQNEAQ (reference sequence).

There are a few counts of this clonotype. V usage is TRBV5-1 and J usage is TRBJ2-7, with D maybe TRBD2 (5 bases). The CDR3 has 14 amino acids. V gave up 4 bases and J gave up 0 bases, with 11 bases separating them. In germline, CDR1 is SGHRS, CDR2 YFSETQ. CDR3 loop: CASSPYGSSYEQYF. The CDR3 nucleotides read TGCGCCAGCAGCCCTTATGGGAGCTCCTACGAGCAGTACTTC.

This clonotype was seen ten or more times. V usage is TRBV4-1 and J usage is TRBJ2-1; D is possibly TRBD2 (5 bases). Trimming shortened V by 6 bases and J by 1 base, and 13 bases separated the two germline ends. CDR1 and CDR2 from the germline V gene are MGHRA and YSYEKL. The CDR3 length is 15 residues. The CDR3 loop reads CASRATGRSYNEQFF. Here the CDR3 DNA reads TGCGCCAGCAGGGCGACGGGGAGATCCTACAATGAGCAGTTCTTC.

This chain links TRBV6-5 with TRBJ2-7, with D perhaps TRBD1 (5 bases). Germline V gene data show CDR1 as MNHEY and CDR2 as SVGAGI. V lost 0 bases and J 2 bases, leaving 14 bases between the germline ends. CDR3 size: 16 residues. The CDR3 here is CASSYSSAAGTYEQYF. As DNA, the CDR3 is TGTGCCAGCAGTTACTCGTCGGCTGCAGGGACCTACGAGCAGTACTTC.

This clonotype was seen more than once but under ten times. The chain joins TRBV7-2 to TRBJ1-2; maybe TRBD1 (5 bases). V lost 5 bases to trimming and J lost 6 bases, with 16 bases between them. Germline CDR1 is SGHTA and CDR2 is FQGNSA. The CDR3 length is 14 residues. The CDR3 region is CASSPGHGTDGYTF. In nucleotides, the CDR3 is TGTGCCAGCAGCCCGGGCCACGGGACGGATGGCTACACCTTC.

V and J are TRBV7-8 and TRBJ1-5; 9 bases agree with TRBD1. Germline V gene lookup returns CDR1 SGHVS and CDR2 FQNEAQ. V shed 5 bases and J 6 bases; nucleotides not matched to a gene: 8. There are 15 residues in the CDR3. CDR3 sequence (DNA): TGTGCCAGCAGCCTAAGACAGGGGGAGAGTCAGCCCCAGCATTTT. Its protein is CASSLRQGESQPQHF.

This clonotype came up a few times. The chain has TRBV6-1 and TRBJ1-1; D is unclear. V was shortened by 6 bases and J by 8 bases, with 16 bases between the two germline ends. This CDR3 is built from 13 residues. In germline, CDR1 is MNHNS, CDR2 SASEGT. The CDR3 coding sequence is TGTGCCAGCAGGGCTCGTACCGGCCCCGAAGCTTTCTTT. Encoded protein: CASRARTGPEAFF.

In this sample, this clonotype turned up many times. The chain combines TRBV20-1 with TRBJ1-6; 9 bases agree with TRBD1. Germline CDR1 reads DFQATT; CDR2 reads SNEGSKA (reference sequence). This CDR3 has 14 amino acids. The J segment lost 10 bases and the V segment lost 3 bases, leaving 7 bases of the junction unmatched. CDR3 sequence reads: CSARPGQGRSPLHF. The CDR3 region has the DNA TGCAGTGCTAGGCCCGGACAGGGGCGATCACCCCTCCACTTT.

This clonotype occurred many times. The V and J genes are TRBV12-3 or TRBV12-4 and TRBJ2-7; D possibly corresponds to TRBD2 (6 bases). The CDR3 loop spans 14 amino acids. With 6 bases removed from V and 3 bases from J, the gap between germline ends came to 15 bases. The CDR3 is CASSLGLFNYEQYF. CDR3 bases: TGTGCCAGCAGCCTGGGACTTTTCAACTACGAGCAGTACTTC.

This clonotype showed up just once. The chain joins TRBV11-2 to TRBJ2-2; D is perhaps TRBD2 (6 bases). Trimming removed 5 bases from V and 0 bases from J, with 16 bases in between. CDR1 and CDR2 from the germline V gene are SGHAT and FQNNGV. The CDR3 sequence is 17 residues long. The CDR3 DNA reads TGTGCCAGCAGCCCGGTTAGTGGCGGGGCGAACACCGGGGAGCTGTTTTTT. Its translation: CASSPVSGGANTGELFF.

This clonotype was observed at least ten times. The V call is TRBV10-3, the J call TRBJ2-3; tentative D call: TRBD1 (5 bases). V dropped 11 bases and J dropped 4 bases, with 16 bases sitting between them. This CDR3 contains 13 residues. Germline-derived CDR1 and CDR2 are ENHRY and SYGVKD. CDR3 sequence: CAARTSEADTQYF. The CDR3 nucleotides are TGTGCCGCGCGGACATCCGAGGCAGATACGCAGTATTTT.

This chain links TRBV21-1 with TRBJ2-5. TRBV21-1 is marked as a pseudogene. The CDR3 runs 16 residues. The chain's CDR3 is CASGEGTFPEQETQYF. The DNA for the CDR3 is TGTGCCAGCGGCGAAGGAACTTTCCCAGAGCAAGAGACCCAGTACTTC.

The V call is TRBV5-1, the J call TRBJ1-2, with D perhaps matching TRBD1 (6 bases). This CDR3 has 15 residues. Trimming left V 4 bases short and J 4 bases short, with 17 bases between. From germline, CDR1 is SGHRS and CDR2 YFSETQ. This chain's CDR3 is CASSPPEGGIYGYTF. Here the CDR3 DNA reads TGCGCCAGCAGCCCACCGGAGGGGGGCATCTATGGCTACACCTTC.

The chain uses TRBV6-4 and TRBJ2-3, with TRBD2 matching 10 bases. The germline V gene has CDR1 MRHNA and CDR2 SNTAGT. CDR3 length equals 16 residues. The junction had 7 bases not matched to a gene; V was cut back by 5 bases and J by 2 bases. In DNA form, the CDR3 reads TGTGCCAGCAGTACCTTAGCGGGAGGCACCACAGATACGCAGTATTTT. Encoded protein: CASSTLAGGTTDTQYF.

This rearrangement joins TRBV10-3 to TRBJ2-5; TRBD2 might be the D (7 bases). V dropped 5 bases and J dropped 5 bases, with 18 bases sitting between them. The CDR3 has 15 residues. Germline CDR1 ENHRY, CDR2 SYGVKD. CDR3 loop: CAISTREGGPETQYF. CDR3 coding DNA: TGTGCCATCAGTACGCGAGAGGGGGGGCCGGAGACCCAGTACTTC.